This entry lists 8 T cell receptor beta chains sequenced from one sample in a study of blood T cell repertoires in COVID-19. Profiling relied on immunoSEQ multiplex PCR, and the TCRdb table lists in-frame clones only, not all of them. The sample consists of about 200,000 clones, about 80% of them appearing once. The source material was PBMCs or T cells enriched from blood (not recorded which). The source of these receptors is a woman aged 55-69 years with acute COVID-19.

This sequence joins TRBV5-6 and TRBJ2-5; D perhaps matches TRBD2 (5 bases). V was pared by 2 bases and J by 1 base, with 6 bases between. The CDR3 covers 13 residues. Germline CDR1 SGHDT, CDR2 YYEEEE. CDR3 nucleotide sequence: TGTGCCAGCAGCTTAGGAGGCCAAGAGACCCAGTACTTC. Protein sequence: CASSLGGQETQYF.

The chain couples TRBV15 to TRBJ1-1, with D perhaps TRBD1 (6 bases). The V gene's germline CDR1 is LNHNV and CDR2 YYDKDF (reference sequence). V was clipped by 1 base and J by 0 bases, with 12 bases between them. This CDR3 is built from 16 residues. As DNA, the CDR3 is TGTGCCACCAGCAGAGGGCAGGGGATCATGAACACTGAAGCTTTCTTT. Amino acid sequence: CATSRGQGIMNTEAFF.

The gene calls are TRBV6-1 and TRBJ1-2, with 7 bases fitting TRBD1. The CDR3 is 14 residues long. The J segment lost 4 bases and the V segment lost 2 bases, leaving 4 bases of the junction unmatched. Germline V gene lookup returns CDR1 MNHNS and CDR2 SASEGT. CDR3 coding DNA: TGTGCCAGCAGTGAACAGGGGGAGGTCTATGGCTACACCTTC. Amino acids: CASSEQGEVYGYTF.

This chain links TRBV18 with TRBJ2-3, with TRBD2 matching 13 bases. V lost 3 bases, J lost 3 bases, and 3 bases stayed unmatched. CDR3 length: 16 residues. The germline CDR1 and CDR2 sequences are KGHSH and LQKENI. CDR3 in DNA: TGTGCCAGCTCACCTCAACTAGCGGGAGGGACAGATACGCAGTATTTT. It specifies CASSPQLAGGTDTQYF. The whole variable domain, remainder taken from reference TRBV18 and TRBJ2-3, is NAGVMQNPRHLVRRRGQEARLRCSPMKGHSHVYWYRQLPEEGLKFMVYLQKENIIDESGMPKERFSAEFPKEGPSILRIQQVVRGDSAAYFCASSPQLAGGTDTQYFGPGTRLTVL.

The chain has TRBV24-1 and TRBJ1-5; D possibly corresponds to TRBD1 (5 bases). CDR1 and CDR2 from the germline V gene are KGHDR and SFDVKD. V was trimmed by 11 bases and J by 6 bases, leaving 13 bases between them. This CDR3 is built from 12 residues. CDR3 DNA sequence: TGTGCCATTGGCGGAGGGACTCAGCCCCAGCATTTT. It codes for CAIGGGTQPQHF.

The chain has TRBV29-1 and TRBJ1-2, with TRBD1 matching 11 bases. This CDR3 comprises 12 residues. In germline, CDR1 is SQVTM, CDR2 ANQGSEA. Unmatched junction bases numbered 6, after V lost 7 bases and J lost 8 bases. In DNA, the CDR3 is TGCAGCGGCAAGGACAGGGGGCGCGGCTACACCTTC. It codes for CSGKDRGRGYTF.

This clone was recorded once. The chain links TRBV5-5 to TRBJ1-1, with a possible D match to TRBD1 (5 bases). V lost 3 bases to trimming and J lost 1 base, with 10 bases between them. Germline CDR1 and CDR2: SGHKS and YYEKEE (reference sequence). The CDR3 is made up of 14 amino acids. The DNA for the CDR3 is TGTGCCAGCAGCTCCTGGACAACGAACACTGAAGCTTTCTTT. Protein sequence: CASSSWTTNTEAFF.

V is TRBV18 and J is TRBJ1-1; 7 bases map to TRBD1. J gave up 3 bases and V 2 bases, and 6 bases lay outside the gene matches. The CDR3 length is 15 residues. CDR1 and CDR2 (germline): KGHSH, LQKENI. The CDR3 spells CASSPMRQGDTEAFF. CDR3 nucleotide sequence: TGTGCCAGCTCACCAATGAGACAGGGCGACACTGAAGCTTTCTTT.